The 15 T cell receptor beta chains given below trace back to one sample, sequenced in a study of blood T cell repertoires in COVID-19. Using immunoSEQ multiplex PCR, the repertoire was profiled, and TCRdb retains in-frame clones only, with some absent. The sample consists of some 200,000 clones, about 89% of them appearing once. Sequencing used PBMCs or T cells enriched from blood (not recorded which). These receptors were taken from a woman younger than 30 who had recovered from COVID-19.

The chain combines TRBV18 with TRBJ1-6, with D perhaps matching TRBD1 (5 bases). The CDR3 has 15 amino acids. With 2 bases removed from V and 10 bases from J, the gap between germline ends came to 15 bases. Germline V CDR1 and CDR2: KGHSH, LQKENI. The CDR3 spells CASSPSLGRDSPLHF. Written as DNA, the CDR3 is TGTGCCAGCTCACCATCATTGGGGCGGGACTCACCCCTCCACTTT.

The chain has TRBV9 and TRBJ2-1; possible D gene TRBD1, 6 bases. Germline V gene lookup returns CDR1 SGDLS and CDR2 YYNGEE. The CDR3 consists of 14 residues. The V and J ends lost 0 bases and 4 bases respectively, with 8 bases between them. The CDR3 here is CASSVAGQYNEQFF. The DNA of the CDR3 is TGTGCCAGCAGCGTAGCTGGACAGTACAATGAGCAGTTCTTC.

The V call is TRBV19, the J call TRBJ1-5, with 10 bases that match TRBD1. J was trimmed by 1 base and V by 4 bases; bases with no gene match: 7. Germline V gene sequence: CDR1 LNHDA, CDR2 SQIVND (reference sequence). This CDR3 has 17 amino acids. CDR3 sequence: CASSTIGTGVSNQPQHF. The CDR3 region has the DNA TGTGCCAGTAGTACAATCGGGACAGGGGTGAGCAATCAGCCCCAGCATTTT.

The chain is built from TRBV7-9 and TRBJ1-4, with a weak D call TRBD1 (6 bases). Germline values: CDR1 SEHNR, CDR2 FQNEAQ (reference sequence). Trimming left V 5 bases short and J 2 bases short, with 9 bases between. This CDR3 has 14 residues. This CDR3 is CASSVTGTNEKLFF. The CDR3 DNA sequence: TGTGCCAGCAGCGTAACAGGGACTAATGAAAAACTGTTTTTT.

V gene TRBV28 combines with J gene TRBJ2-3, with 10 bases lining up with TRBD1. The germline V gene has CDR1 MDHEN and CDR2 SYDVKM. Trimming cost V 6 bases and J 6 bases; bases outside gene matches: 9. The CDR3 is 15 residues long. The DNA for the CDR3 is TGTGCCAGCAGCCAGACAGGGGGCCTGGTTGATACGCAGTATTTT. It specifies CASSQTGGLVDTQYF.

J is TRBJ2-7 and V is TRBV27; 9 nucleotides agree with TRBD2. Germline CDR1 MNHEY, CDR2 SMNVEV (reference sequence). V shed 5 bases and J 8 bases; nucleotides not matched to a gene: 16. There are 16 residues in the CDR3. CDR3 sequence: CASSPSEAGGRTKQYF. CDR3 nucleotide sequence: TGTGCCAGCAGTCCCTCTGAAGCGGGGGGCCGTACGAAGCAGTACTTC.

The genes are TRBV9 and TRBJ2-2; 10 positions agree with TRBD2. Germline loops: CDR1 SGDLS, CDR2 YYNGEE. The trim removed 3 bases at V and 4 bases at J, leaving 6 bases unmatched. The CDR3 has 16 residues. The CDR3 reads CASSGRAGGPTGELFF. CDR3 DNA: TGTGCCAGCAGCGGAAGAGCGGGGGGGCCCACCGGGGAGCTGTTTTTT.

The table lists this clone with a count of one. The chain uses TRBV24-1 and TRBJ1-2; D is unclear. The CDR3 has 16 amino acids. The V and J ends lost 5 bases and 5 bases respectively, with 20 bases between them. CDR1 KGHDR and CDR2 SFDVKD come from the germline V gene. The CDR3: CATSGTAAGSPYGYTF. Written as DNA, the CDR3 is TGTGCCACCAGTGGTACCGCGGCCGGATCCCCATATGGCTACACCTTC.

The chain employs TRBV6-5 and TRBJ1-5, with a weak D call TRBD1 (5 bases). This CDR3 has 15 amino acids. Trimming took 0 bases from V and 3 from J, leaving 9 bases between them. Germline V gene sequence: CDR1 MNHEY, CDR2 SVGAGI. CDR3 in amino acids: CASSYSGGNNQPQHF. The CDR3 DNA sequence: TGTGCCAGCAGTTACTCCGGGGGAAACAATCAGCCCCAGCATTTT.

The V gene is TRBV12-3 or TRBV12-4, the J gene TRBJ2-3; D ambiguous. The CDR3 has 13 amino acids. Between the trimmed V and J ends, which lost 6 bases and 7 bases, there was a span of 14 bases. CDR3 in amino acids: CASRNPVVNTQYF. The DNA for the CDR3 is TGTGCCAGCAGGAATCCCGTAGTGAATACGCAGTATTTT.

In DNA, the CDR3 is TGTGCCAGCAGCCCTGGGACAGCTAGAGAAAAACTGTTTTTT. Its translation: CASSPGTAREKLFF. The chain combines TRBV7-8 with TRBJ1-4; 7 positions agree with TRBD1. After removal of 5 bases from V and 8 bases from J, the junction contained 8 bases not matched to a gene. The CDR3 is 14 residues long. CDR1 and CDR2 from the germline V gene are SGHVS and FQNEAQ. Full variable domain (missing parts from reference TRBV7-8 and TRBJ1-4): GAGVSQSPRYKVAKRGQDVALRCDPISGHVSLFWYQQALGQGPEFLTYFQNEAQLDKSGLPSDRFFAERPEGSVSTLKIQRTQQEDSAVYLCASSPGTAREKLFFGSGTQLSVL.

The chain couples TRBV9 to TRBJ1-5; D is perhaps TRBD1 (6 bases). The length of the CDR3 is 15 residues. Deletions cut 4 bases from V and 4 bases from J, with 15 bases between. The V gene's germline CDR1 is SGDLS and CDR2 YYNGEE. The CDR3 coding sequence is TGTGCCAGCAGCAGGCAGGGGAAGCCAAATCAGCCCCAGCATTTT. Residues: CASSRQGKPNQPQHF.

This clone was detected only once. The chain uses TRBV19 and TRBJ1-3; TRBD1 agrees at 11 bases. Germline CDR1 reads LNHDA; CDR2 reads SQIVND (reference sequence). The V and J ends lost 3 bases and 2 bases, in that order; junction bases with no gene match: 3. The CDR3 is made up of 16 amino acids. The CDR3 DNA is TGTGCCAGTAGTATGGGGACAGGGGGAACTGGAAACACCATATATTTT. Protein sequence: CASSMGTGGTGNTIYF.

This rearrangement joins TRBV4-1 to TRBJ2-7, with D perhaps TRBD2 (5 bases). Germline assignment: CDR1 MGHRA and CDR2 YSYEKL. CDR3 length: 16 residues. V lost 2 bases and J lost 7, with 21 bases in between. The CDR3 DNA sequence: TGCGCCAGCAGCCAAATGAACTTAGGGTTTAGCGAGGAGCAGTACTTC. Its protein product is CASSQMNLGFSEEQYF.

The V gene is TRBV28, the J gene TRBJ1-4; D not certain. This CDR3 comprises 15 residues. Germline assignment: CDR1 MDHEN and CDR2 SYDVKM. V was trimmed by 6 bases and J by 0 bases, leaving 11 bases between them. The CDR3 loop reads CASSESTATNEKLFF. CDR3 nucleotide sequence: TGTGCCAGCAGCGAAAGCACTGCAACTAATGAAAAACTGTTTTTT.